The 24 T cell receptor beta chains reported below all come from one sample, sequenced in a study of T cell responses to AZD1222 COVID-19 vaccine. Sequenced by immunoSEQ multiplex PCR; TCRdb stores in-frame clones only, minus some. The top ten hold approximately 9% of the sample, which has roughly 150,000 clones, around 87% seen once. The material was peripheral blood, obtained 28 days after the second AZD1222 dose. These receptors all come from an adult who received the AZD1222 COVID-19 vaccine.

The chain uses TRBV6-6 and TRBJ2-1; 8 bases match TRBD2. V gave up 1 base and J gave up 9 bases; unmatched junction bases: 8. This CDR3 has 15 residues. Germline CDR1 reads MNHNY; CDR2 reads SVGAGI (reference sequence). CDR3 in amino acids: CASSYFRREGGEQFF. The CDR3, as DNA: TGTGCCAGCAGTTACTTCCGACGGGAGGGCGGTGAGCAGTTCTTC.

V gene TRBV24-1 combines with J gene TRBJ2-5; D call uncertain. Germline V gene lookup returns CDR1 KGHDR and CDR2 SFDVKD. Trimming removed 2 bases at V and 5 bases at J, with 14 bases between. The CDR3 runs to 15 residues. CDR3 nucleotides: TGTGCCACCAGTGATTCCGCGGTTCAGGCGGAGACCCAGTACTTC. Translating gives CATSDSAVQAETQYF.

The J gene is TRBJ2-7, the V gene TRBV4-1; D gene ambiguous. Germline loops: CDR1 MGHRA, CDR2 YSYEKL. Trimming shortened V by 0 bases and J by 0 bases, and 9 bases separated the two germline ends. The CDR3 totals 15 residues. As DNA, the CDR3 is TGCGCCAGCAGCCAAGAAAGGGCAGCCTCCTACGAGCAGTACTTC. Translation: CASSQERAASYEQYF.

For this clone: Additional DNA sequences in this sample encode the identical CDR3. The chain combines TRBV7-3 with TRBJ2-1; 11 positions match TRBD2. The CDR3 is 16 amino acids. Germline V CDR1 and CDR2: SGHTA, FQGTGA. V shed 5 bases and J 4 bases; nucleotides not matched to a gene: 7. The CDR3 spells CASSPGTSGQYNEQFF. The CDR3 DNA follows: TGTGCCAGCAGCCCGGGGACTAGCGGCCAGTACAATGAGCAGTTCTTC.

The chain has TRBV4-3 and TRBJ2-7, with a possible D match to TRBD1 (6 bases). Trimming stripped 2 bases from V and 9 bases from J, with 14 bases between. The CDR3 is made up of 13 amino acids. CDR1 and CDR2 from the germline V gene are LGHNA and YSLEER. For the CDR3, the DNA is TGCGCCAGCAGCCAACAAGCCAGGGGAAGGCAGTACTTC. It is translated as CASSQQARGRQYF.

This chain uses TRBV27 with TRBJ2-1, with 7 bases identical to TRBD1. J was trimmed by 5 bases and V by 2 bases; bases with no gene match: 3. CDR1 MNHEY and CDR2 SMNVEV come from the germline V gene (reference sequence). This CDR3 has 14 amino acids. The CDR3: CASSLLQGNNEQFF. CDR3 DNA: TGTGCCAGCAGTTTACTACAGGGGAACAATGAGCAGTTCTTC.

This clone appeared once. V and J are TRBV19 and TRBJ1-4; maybe TRBD1 (5 bases). Germline assignment: CDR1 LNHDA and CDR2 SQIVND (reference sequence). Trimming removed 10 bases from V and 6 bases from J, with 18 bases in between. The CDR3 is made up of 14 amino acids. The CDR3 DNA follows: TGTGCCACCGAGGGACTGGAGGGGCATGAAAAACTGTTTTTT. Translating it yields CATEGLEGHEKLFF.

CDR3 DNA sequence: TGTGCCAGCAGTGAACCGAATCCGGGACAGGGGGGTGAAGCTTTCTTT. Its translation is CASSEPNPGQGGEAFF. The V gene is TRBV25-1, the J gene TRBJ1-1; 11 bases are a match to TRBD1. The germline CDR1 and CDR2 sequences are MGHDK and SYGVNS. V was pared by 2 bases and J by 7 bases, with 9 bases of the junction left unmatched. This CDR3 region has 16 residues.

The sample holds a few counts of this clone. The V and J genes are TRBV3-1 (or the pseudogene TRBV3-2) and TRBJ1-4, with TRBD1 as a possible D gene (5 bases). V lost 0 bases, J lost 4 bases, and 12 bases lay in between. The CDR3 is 16 amino acids. From germline, CDR1 is LGHDT and CDR2 YNNKEL (reference sequence). Here the CDR3 DNA reads TGTGCCAGCAGCCAAGATCGAGATGGGGGTAATGAAAAACTGTTTTTT. Protein: CASSQDRDGGNEKLFF.

The CDR3 nucleotides are TGTGCCAGTAGCTCACTAGCGGTCATCAACACCGGGGAGCTGTTTTTT. Translated, it gives CASSSLAVINTGELFF. J is TRBJ2-2 and V is TRBV19; TRBD2 aligns across 8 bases. Germline trimming cut 6 bases from V and 2 bases from J; bases unmatched to any gene: 8. This CDR3 contains 16 residues. CDR1 and CDR2 from the germline V gene are LNHDA and SQIVND (reference sequence).

V is TRBV6-2 or TRBV6-3 and J is TRBJ1-1; a possible D gene is TRBD1 (6 bases). This CDR3 is 13 amino acids long. V lost 2 bases, J lost 10 bases, and 14 bases lay in between. Germline lookup yields CDR1 MNHEY and CDR2 SVGEGT. The DNA of the CDR3 is TGTGCCAGCAGTTACGTTCGGGGGCAGGGAGCTTTCTTT. Translated: CASSYVRGQGAFF.

The chain uses TRBV11-2 and TRBJ2-7; D remains ambiguous. The V and J ends lost 1 base and 6 bases respectively, with 13 bases between them. The CDR3 has 14 amino acids. In germline, CDR1 is SGHAT, CDR2 FQNNGV. The CDR3 coding sequence is TGTGCCAGCAGCTTAGCTAGATCTACCCCCGAGCAGTACTTC. Its translation is CASSLARSTPEQYF.

The chain recombines TRBV5-5 with TRBJ1-1; 7 nucleotides match TRBD1. V was pared by 5 bases and J by 9 bases, with 10 bases of the junction left unmatched. Looked up from germline, CDR1 is SGHKS and CDR2 is YYEKEE (reference sequence). There are 13 residues in the CDR3. DNA for the CDR3: TGTGCCAGCAGACTGGGGGCAGGGGGGAAAGCTTTCTTT. This codes for CASRLGAGGKAFF.

The CDR3 spells CASSLEHEQFF. In nucleotides, the CDR3 is TGCGCCAGCAGCTTGGAACATGAGCAGTTCTTC. The gene calls are TRBV5-1 and TRBJ2-1; D gene unclear. The germline gives CDR1 SGHRS, CDR2 YFSETQ. The CDR3 has 11 residues. Trimming took 0 bases from V and 8 from J, leaving 3 bases between them. The full variable domain, rest sourced from reference TRBV5-1 and TRBJ2-1, is KAGVTQTPRYLIKTRGQQVTLSCSPISGHRSVSWYQQTPGQGLQFLFEYFSETQRNKGNFPGRFSGRQFSNSRSEMNVSTLELGDSALYLCASSLEHEQFFGPGTRLTVL.

For the CDR3, the DNA is TGTGCCAGCAGCTTGAAACGAGCATCGGGGGAGACCCAGTACTTC. Amino acids: CASSLKRASGETQYF. The chain links TRBV5-6 to TRBJ2-5, with a possible D match to TRBD2 (5 bases). Trimming removed 1 base at V and 5 bases at J, with 15 bases between. CDR3 length: 15 amino acids. Per the germline V gene, CDR1 is SGHDT and CDR2 is YYEEEE.

About this clone: At one end, the junction sequence differs from germline, possibly due to a read error. The chain employs TRBV5-6 and TRBJ2-7; 9 bases fit TRBD1. The length of the CDR3 is 13 residues. Per germline, CDR1 SGHDT and CDR2 YYEEEE. As DNA, the CDR3 is TGTGCCAGCAGGAACACCCTGCGGGACAGGGAAAACTTC. Amino acid sequence: CASRNTLRDRENF.

This sequence joins TRBV4-3 and TRBJ2-7; D not certain. V lost 0 bases and J 3 bases, leaving 18 bases between the germline ends. Germline CDR1 is LGHNA and CDR2 is YSLEER. The CDR3 contains 17 residues. CDR3 DNA sequence: TGCGCCAGCAGCCAAGAACTCCAGTGGGCAGGCCACTACGAGCAGTACTTC. Encoded protein: CASSQELQWAGHYEQYF.

The chain recombines TRBV15 with TRBJ1-5; unclear D gene. V shed 5 bases and J shed 0 bases, with 8 bases lying between them. Looked up from germline, CDR1 is LNHNV and CDR2 is YYDKDF (reference sequence). The CDR3 totals 14 residues. This CDR3 reads CATSLGFSNQPQHF. The CDR3 region has the DNA TGTGCCACCAGCCTCGGATTTAGCAATCAGCCCCAGCATTTT.

The chain carries TRBV11-2 and TRBJ1-1; D is perhaps TRBD1 (6 bases). CDR1 and CDR2 from the germline V gene are SGHAT and FQNNGV. The CDR3 consists of 13 residues. V was trimmed by 0 bases and J by 7 bases, leaving 9 bases between them. This chain's CDR3 is CASSLDRTDEAFF. In DNA, the CDR3 is TGTGCCAGCAGCTTAGATCGGACAGATGAAGCTTTCTTT.

This chain uses TRBV18 with TRBJ1-4; D gene uncertain. The CDR3 consists of 17 residues. Trimming shortened V by 1 base and J by 5 bases, and 17 bases separated the two germline ends. CDR1 and CDR2 from the germline V gene are KGHSH and LQKENI. The CDR3 region has the DNA TGTGCCAGCTCACCACGGGGAGGGCAGAACTTAAATGAAAAACTGTTTTTT. Translating gives CASSPRGGQNLNEKLFF.

The V and J genes are TRBV6-5 and TRBJ2-5; D is perhaps TRBD1 (6 bases). The CDR3 runs to 15 residues. The germline V gene encodes CDR1 MNHEY and CDR2 SVGAGI. V lost 2 bases to trimming and J lost 4 bases, with 14 bases between them. The CDR3 sequence is CASSYGTTGPETQYF. DNA for the CDR3: TGTGCCAGCAGTTACGGTACAACAGGGCCAGAGACCCAGTACTTC.

This clone was counted a few times. V gene TRBV5-4 combines with J gene TRBJ2-7, with 7 positions matching TRBD1. Germline lookup yields CDR1 SGHNT and CDR2 YYREEE (reference sequence). The junction had 2 bases not matched to a gene; V was cut back by 0 bases and J by 2 bases. The CDR3 is 14 residues long. The CDR3 DNA follows: TGTGCCAGCAGCTTGGGGCAGGGGGCCTACGAGCAGTACTTC. Encoded protein: CASSLGQGAYEQYF.

The genes are TRBV3-1 (or the pseudogene TRBV3-2) and TRBJ1-2; D unclear. In germline, CDR1 is LGHDT, CDR2 YNNKEL (reference sequence). The CDR3 covers 13 residues. Trimming took off 1 base at V and 6 bases at J, with 9 bases between the two ends. CDR3 residues: CASSQAGSDGYTF. DNA of the CDR3: TGTGCCAGCAGCCAAGCGGGGAGTGATGGCTACACCTTC.

The chain combines TRBV4-2 with TRBJ1-1; TRBD1 matches at 9 bases. The CDR3 consists of 16 residues. Per the germline V gene, CDR1 is LGHNA and CDR2 is YNFKEQ. J lost 3 bases, V lost 2 bases, and 7 bases had no gene match. CDR3 loop: CASSQPSRTGDTEAFF. The CDR3 DNA follows: TGTGCCAGCAGCCAACCATCCAGGACAGGGGACACTGAAGCTTTCTTT.